This record looks at one TCR beta chain sequence and its context. No antigen is known for it. The input lacks base qualities; no much larger clone sits a single base away. The CDR3 numbers 17 residues from cysteine through phenylalanine. CDR3 DNA only is kept here, 51 bases in frame from base 1. The germline V gene yields SGHDT for CDR1 and YYEEEE for CDR2. V loses 4 bases, J loses 3 bases, and the germline ends lie 19 bases apart. This entry belongs to a study of T cells in Graves' hyperthyroidism and ophthalmopathy (dated by TCRdb to about 2019). For the study in its entirety: Peripheral blood was sampled at the time of initial diagnosis, prior to any treatment. A discovery cohort of 95 to 100 patients, 43 with Graves' ophthalmopathy and about 60 with stable Graves' hyperthyroidism, was used to find distinguishing TCR V-J signatures. Prospective prediction of ophthalmopathy was tested in an independent validation cohort consisting of some 20 hyperthyroidism patients and around 16 patients who later progressed to ophthalmopathy. The roughly 100 discovery patients were randomly split 7:3 into training and test sets. In addition, the study compared T-cell repertoires in thyroid tissue and in blood from about 6 Graves' hyperthyroidism patients. Following sampling, methimazole starting at 30 mg daily was given to hyperthyroidism patients, and high-dose intravenous methylprednisolone was given to ophthalmopathy patients. The paper reports TCR Vbeta CDR3 sequencing of approximately 140 peripheral blood samples: around 45 ophthalmopathy, under 80 hyperthyroidism and around 17 progressor patients. Findings and caveats that apply to the study as a whole: Blood samples also contained most of the expanded thyroid clonotypes (frequency above 0.001), which suggests that blood repertoires may reflect thyroid immune responses. During validation, the model predicted progression to ophthalmopathy a median of roughly six months ahead of onset, with around 71% sensitivity and roughly 75% specificity. Sample size was not statistically predetermined, and blinding of investigators to group allocation was not performed. A model built on a 13 V-J signature distinguished ophthalmopathy from stable hyperthyroidism, reaching roughly 88% sensitivity and about 81% specificity in cross-validation and 80%/75% in testing.

In the ophthalmopathy patients, disease was moderately to severely active, with a Clinical Activity Score of 3 or more, a NOSPECS grade of 4 or more, and a duration of less than 3 months. Exclusion was applied to patients with uncontrolled infections, other autoimmune diseases, pregnancy or lactation. Diagnoses relied on clinical symptoms, serum thyroxine and TRAb, thyroid ultrasound and orbital computed tomography. PBMCs were isolated from 10 ml of fresh peripheral blood by Ficoll-Paque density gradient centrifugation. Trizol reagent was used to extract total RNA, and RNA quality was then checked on an Agilent 2100 Bioanalyzer. TCR beta CDR3 regions were amplified from RNA transcripts. For the first round of RT-PCR on the TCR CDR3, the HTBI primer set was used together with the Qiagen OneStep RT-PCR kit. Libraries were constructed in a second round of multiplex PCR, after which size selection and purification were performed. Libraries were sequenced paired-end with 100 bp reads on an Illumina HiSeq2000. Concerning the study's data processing: SOAPnuke was used to process the raw data, with reads discarded if the reads contained adapters or uncalled bases, had a mean Phred below 15, or lacked an exact constant-primer or identifier match. High-quality paired reads were merged with COPE v1.2.5, and unique nucleotide sequences were defined as clonotypes. MiTCR v1.1 was used to align the clonotypes against IMGT TRBV, TRBD and TRBJ reference segments. Only V-J combinations with frequency above 0.0001, covering 99.2% of repertoires, were analysed. A TCS score was defined as the ratio between F50 (clonal expansion) and ExV (chaos), using BLOSUM62-based TCRdist between CDR3 peptides within each V-J. Welch's t-statistics and random forest reduced around 520 V-J features to under 15, which were used in a naive Bayes classifier (R e1071). The public sequencing data were trimmed at Q25 with fastp and processed into clonotypes with MiXCR by TCRdb, which kept only in-frame beta chains. Identical CDR3 protein sequences are pooled into one entry, listed with their most common genes and DNA. None of the V and J calls come from the authors' own analysis; TCRdb made them. Here the sample has about 530,000 distinct CDR3 sequences; under 20% occur a single time. The ten largest clones take up approximately 15% of the sample.

The chain couples TRBV5-6 to TRBJ2-2; a weak D assignment points to TRBD1 (6 bases agree). Sequenced sample: blood. This TCR came from a woman between 18 and 30 years old with Graves' ophthalmopathy. The DNA is TGTGCCAGCAGCCCCTCATGGTACAGGGTCGACACCGGGGAGCTGTTTTTT. It codes for CASSPSWYRVDTGELFF.